The 21 T cell receptor beta chains listed next were all sequenced from one sample in a study of T cell responses to AZD1222 COVID-19 vaccine. Only in-frame clones appear in the TCRdb table, and some are missing; sequencing was by immunoSEQ multiplex PCR. The sample contains approximately 120,000 clones, 80% to 90% of which appear only once. The source was peripheral blood, collected on day 0 of AZD1222 vaccination. These receptors came from an adult in good health.

The CDR3 spells CASSPGGGAYGYTF. CDR3 coding DNA: TGCGCCAGCAGTCCGGGCGGGGGCGCCTATGGCTACACCTTC. V usage is TRBV5-1 and J usage is TRBJ1-2, with D perhaps TRBD1 (6 bases). Trimming took off 5 bases at V and 4 bases at J, with 15 bases between the two ends. This CDR3 region has 14 residues. Per germline, CDR1 SGHRS and CDR2 YFSETQ.

This clone was found once. The chain carries TRBV10-3 and TRBJ1-1; D ambiguous. V shed 10 bases and J shed 3 bases, with 15 bases lying between them. The length of the CDR3 is 13 residues. Germline V gene data show CDR1 as ENHRY and CDR2 as SYGVKD. The CDR3 sequence: CASKGKWDTEAFF. As DNA, the CDR3 is TGTGCCAGCAAAGGGAAATGGGACACTGAAGCTTTCTTT.

In DNA, the CDR3 is TGTGCCAGCAGCTTCACCGGGACCGACACTGAAGCTTTCTTT. It specifies CASSFTGTDTEAFF. The V call is TRBV7-3, the J call TRBJ1-1; TRBD1 is a possible D gene (5 bases). The CDR3 extends over 14 amino acids. Per germline, CDR1 SGHTA and CDR2 FQGTGA. The V end was cut by 3 bases, the J end by 3 bases, with 11 bases between.

The gene calls are TRBV7-8 and TRBJ1-2; perhaps TRBD1 as D (5 bases). Trimming cost V 4 bases and J 4 bases, with 22 bases left between them. There are 17 residues in the CDR3. Germline CDR1 and CDR2: SGHVS and FQNEAQ. CDR3 residues: CASSSARVGGNLYGYTF. The DNA for the CDR3 is TGTGCCAGCAGCTCCGCCCGAGTCGGGGGGAACCTCTATGGCTACACCTTC.

V and J are TRBV9 and TRBJ1-1; D is unresolved. Deletions cut 3 bases from V and 0 bases from J, with 9 bases between. Germline-derived CDR1 and CDR2 are SGDLS and YYNGEE. The CDR3 length is 14 residues. CDR3 DNA: TGTGCCAGCAGCGCCACCCCGATGAACACTGAAGCTTTCTTT. Protein: CASSATPMNTEAFF.

The V gene is TRBV3-1 (or the pseudogene TRBV3-2), the J gene TRBJ1-1, with D unclear. The V end was cut by 6 bases, the J end by 11 bases, with 13 bases between. The CDR3 is 11 amino acids. Per germline, CDR1 LGHDT and CDR2 YNNKEL (reference sequence). CDR3: CASRHEGRAFF. The CDR3 bases are TGTGCCAGCAGACATGAGGGAAGGGCTTTCTTT.

The rearrangement links TRBV3-1 (or the pseudogene TRBV3-2) to TRBJ1-1; TRBD1 matches 7 bases. Losses at the gene ends were 6 bases for V and 0 bases for J; bases not matched to a gene: 7. CDR1 and CDR2 from the germline V gene are LGHDT and YNNKEL (reference sequence). The CDR3 loop spans 15 amino acids. The CDR3 region has the DNA TGTGCCAGCAGGGACCCAGGGGGGCTGAACACTGAAGCTTTCTTT. It codes for CASRDPGGLNTEAFF.

The chain recombines TRBV7-2 with TRBJ2-3; 8 bases line up with TRBD2. The CDR3 consists of 12 residues. Unmatched junction bases numbered 4, after V lost 5 bases and J lost 9 bases. The germline V gene encodes CDR1 SGHTA and CDR2 FQGNSA. The chain's CDR3 is CASSALAETQYF. DNA of the CDR3: TGTGCCAGCAGCGCACTAGCGGAGACGCAGTATTTT.

The J gene is TRBJ1-2, the V gene TRBV28, with 9 bases lining up with TRBD1. Germline values: CDR1 MDHEN, CDR2 SYDVKM. The CDR3 is 18 residues long. With 6 bases clipped from V and 4 bases from J, the junction kept 18 bases outside the gene matches. CDR3 residues: CASSPEGQGFGGFYGYTF. For the CDR3, the DNA is TGTGCCAGCAGCCCAGAGGGACAGGGTTTTGGAGGATTCTATGGCTACACCTTC.

The chain uses TRBV28 and TRBJ2-2; D is unresolved. The CDR3 is 13 residues long. Per the germline V gene, CDR1 is MDHEN and CDR2 is SYDVKM. The V and J ends lost 3 bases and 6 bases respectively, with 8 bases between them. CDR3 loop: CASSFYIAGELFF. Written as DNA, the CDR3 is TGTGCCAGCAGTTTTTATATCGCCGGGGAGCTGTTTTTT.

This clone occurred once. The V call is TRBV6-2 or TRBV6-3, the J call TRBJ1-5, with a weak D call TRBD1 (6 bases). The length of the CDR3 is 14 residues. The germline CDR1 and CDR2 sequences are MNHEY and SVGEGT. The ends were cut back, 6 bases at V and 6 bases at J, with 15 bases in the middle. CDR3 amino acids: CASSRSGGPQPQHF. The CDR3 DNA reads as TGTGCCAGCAGCAGATCGGGGGGCCCTCAGCCCCAGCATTTT.

This chain links TRBV24-1 with TRBJ2-1; 7 nucleotides line up with TRBD2. CDR3 size: 14 residues. Germline-derived CDR1 and CDR2 are KGHDR and SFDVKD. V shed 6 bases and J 9 bases; nucleotides not matched to a gene: 10. The CDR3 here is CATSKFGGSGEQFF. The CDR3 nucleotides are TGTGCCACCAGTAAGTTCGGGGGGTCAGGTGAGCAGTTCTTC.

The count of this clone is one. J is TRBJ2-7 and V is TRBV28; D possibly matches TRBD1 or TRBD2 (5 bases each). Trimming removed 6 bases from V and 2 bases from J, with 17 bases in between. This CDR3 is 15 amino acids long. Germline loops: CDR1 MDHEN, CDR2 SYDVKM. CDR3 coding DNA: TGTGCCAGCAGCCCCTCGCGAGGGGTACCCTACGAGCAGTACTTC. Its translation is CASSPSRGVPYEQYF.

The V gene is TRBV18, the J gene TRBJ1-2; D not resolved. The CDR3 spans 13 residues. Germline CDR1 KGHSH, CDR2 LQKENI. Trimming pared 3 bases from V and 2 bases from J, leaving 7 bases between. CDR3 amino acids: CASSPGENYGYTF. The CDR3 DNA sequence: TGTGCCAGCTCACCGGGAGAGAACTATGGCTACACCTTC.

The chain links TRBV4-2 to TRBJ2-2; the D gene is possibly TRBD2 (6 bases). The germline V gene encodes CDR1 LGHNA and CDR2 YNFKEQ. Deletions cut 3 bases from V and 8 bases from J, with 13 bases between. This CDR3 region has 14 residues. The CDR3 region is CASSQLVAGGELFF. In nucleotides, the CDR3 is TGTGCCAGCAGCCAGTTGGTGGCGGGAGGGGAGCTGTTTTTT.

The rearrangement uses TRBV7-9 and TRBJ1-1; D not certain. This CDR3 has 15 amino acids. Germline loops: CDR1 SEHNR, CDR2 FQNEAQ (reference sequence). The V gene lost 1 base and the J gene lost 1 base, with 10 bases spanning the gap. The CDR3 sequence is CASSLGWGRNTEAFF. CDR3 bases: TGTGCCAGCAGCTTAGGTTGGGGAAGGAACACTGAAGCTTTCTTT. The full variable domain, rest sourced from reference TRBV7-9 and TRBJ1-1, is DTGVSQNPRHKITKRGQNVTFRCDPISEHNRLYWYRQTLGQGPEFLTYFQNEAQLEKSRLLSDRFSAERPKGSFSTLEIQRTEQGDSAMYLCASSLGWGRNTEAFFGQGTRLTVV.

This clone was picked up a small number of times. The chain uses TRBV3-1 (or the pseudogene TRBV3-2) and TRBJ2-1; a weak D match, TRBD2 (7 bases). The CDR3 length is 16 residues. Trimming removed 6 bases from V and 0 bases from J, with 15 bases in between. Germline values: CDR1 LGHDT, CDR2 YNNKEL (reference sequence). DNA for the CDR3: TGTGCCAGCAGTCTTGAGGGGGGGAGCTCCTACAATGAGCAGTTCTTC. Residues: CASSLEGGSSYNEQFF.

The count of this clone is one. The V gene is TRBV28, the J gene TRBJ1-5; 9 bases are shared with TRBD1. This CDR3 has 15 residues. V was pared by 6 bases and J by 9 bases, with 12 bases of the junction left unmatched. The germline V gene has CDR1 MDHEN and CDR2 SYDVKM. The chain's CDR3 is CASSRTGVIFLPQHF. In nucleotides, the CDR3 is TGTGCCAGCAGCCGGACAGGGGTCATCTTTTTGCCCCAGCATTTT.

The gene calls are TRBV3-1 (or the pseudogene TRBV3-2) and TRBJ1-6; D not resolved. The CDR3 is made up of 17 amino acids. The germline V gene has CDR1 LGHDT and CDR2 YNNKEL (reference sequence). Between the trimmed V and J ends, which lost 2 bases and 4 bases, there was a span of 15 bases. The CDR3 sequence is CASSQFGISTYNSPLHF. The CDR3 bases are TGTGCCAGCAGCCAATTCGGCATCTCCACTTATAATTCACCCCTCCACTTT.

The V and J genes are TRBV6-2 or TRBV6-3 and TRBJ1-1; 7 positions match TRBD1. This CDR3 contains 13 residues. Trimming removed 6 bases from V and 14 bases from J; junction bases left unmatched: 15. Germline values: CDR1 MNHEY, CDR2 SVGEGT. The CDR3 sequence is CASSPDRSGVVFF. CDR3 in DNA: TGTGCCAGCAGCCCGGACAGGTCGGGTGTTGTCTTCTTT.

This clone was seen more than once but under ten times. The chain joins TRBV2 to TRBJ2-2; 9 bases align to TRBD1. The germline CDR1 and CDR2 sequences are SNHLY and FYNNEI. This CDR3 is 18 amino acids long. With 4 bases clipped from V and 3 bases from J, the junction kept 12 bases outside the gene matches. The CDR3 sequence is CASSVLGTGIWDTGELFF. In DNA form, the CDR3 reads TGTGCCAGCAGTGTTCTCGGGACAGGGATCTGGGACACCGGGGAGCTGTTTTTT.